This T cell receptor beta chain was captured in a study of T cell responses to AZD1222 COVID-19 vaccine. Whole-study results and caveats: The CD4 TCRs associated with vaccination extended across spike and predominated at 160-218 and 743-854.

V trimming: 2 bases; J trimming: 0 bases; junction bases outside the gene matches: 5. The V gene's germline CDR1 is MNHEY and CDR2 SVGEGT. The CDR3 consists of 16 residues. About this clone: Its antigen is still unknown.

TCRdb's copy holds only in-frame clones and misses some; the assay was immunoSEQ multiplex PCR. The profile shows 130,000 to 150,000 clones, under 95% of them singletons. Sample: peripheral blood, taken on day 0 of AZD1222 vaccination. The receptor comes from an adult in good health. V gene TRBV6-2 or TRBV6-3 combines with J gene TRBJ1-1, with TRBD1 identical over 8 bases. Written as DNA, the CDR3 is TGTGCCAGCAGTTACAAACCGGGACAGGTGAACACTGAAGCTTTCTTT. The encoded protein is CASSYKPGQVNTEAFF.